This is a list of T cell receptor beta chains from one sample in a study of blood T cells in healthy people across ages. TCRdb analysed the 5' RACE reads with MiXCR anew, one entry per CDR3 protein. The top ten clones hold 45% to 60% of a sample with 380,000 or so distinct CDR3 sequences, 45% to 65% of them seen once. Material for sequencing was blood. These TCRs come from a man aged 55 to 70 in good health. Each CDR3 is given with its conserved first and last residue. Fields, in order: V gene, D gene, J gene, clone size, CDR3 DNA, CDR3 protein. D genes are given only for firm matches. Expanded clones get a size class; other rows say once, few or many, or leave the size out.

V: TRBV6-1
D: .
J: TRBJ2-7
size: .
DNA: TGTGCCAGCAGTGAAGCGCTCGGCAGACCTTACGAGCAGTACTTC
CDR3: CASSEALGRPYEQYF

V: TRBV7-2
D: .
J: TRBJ2-5
size: .
DNA: TGTGCCAGCAGCTTGCCCAGGGATGAGCAGTACTTC
CDR3: CASSLPRDEQYF

V: TRBV6-5
D: .
J: TRBJ2-3
size: .
DNA: TGTGCCAGCAGACGGCAGAGCACAGATACGCAGTATTTT
CDR3: CASRRQSTDTQYF

V: TRBV7-9
D: TRBD2
J: TRBJ2-5
size: .
DNA: TGTGCCAGCAGCTCGGGACTAGCGGGATCGGGAGAGACCCAGTACTTC
CDR3: CASSSGLAGSGETQYF

V: TRBV10-3
D: TRBD1
J: TRBJ2-1
size: .
DNA: TGTGCCATCAGTGAGGTCGGGACAGGGGGCAGTGAGCAGTTCTTC
CDR3: CAISEVGTGGSEQFF

V: TRBV7-2
D: .
J: TRBJ2-3
size: .
DNA: TGTGCCAGCAGCTTATCTAGGTCGGGGGGGACAGATATGCAGTATTTT
CDR3: CASSLSRSGGTDMQYF

V: TRBV4-1
D: .
J: TRBJ2-5
size: .
DNA: TGCGCCAGCAGCTTTCTCCTTCCGGAGACCCAGTACTTC
CDR3: CASSFLLPETQYF

V: TRBV25-1
D: .
J: TRBJ2-7
size: few
DNA: TGTGCCAGCGACGGTAGCTCCTACAATGAGCAGTACTTC
CDR3: CASDGSSYNEQYF

V: TRBV6-5
D: .
J: TRBJ2-3
size: .
DNA: TGTGCCAGCAGGAGAGGGTCTGGGACAGATACGCAGTATTTT
CDR3: CASRRGSGTDTQYF

V: TRBV5-1
D: .
J: TRBJ1-1
size: .
DNA: TGCGCCAGCGCTGAAGGGGTAAGAGGCACTGAAGCTTTCTTT
CDR3: CASAEGVRGTEAFF

V: TRBV7-9
D: .
J: TRBJ2-3
size: .
DNA: TGTGCCAGCAGCTTAGGAGTAGCATTTTCGACAGATACGCAGTATTTT
CDR3: CASSLGVAFSTDTQYF

V: TRBV5-1
D: TRBD2
J: TRBJ2-1
size: many
DNA: TGCGCCAGCACGAGGACTAGCGGGGGGTACAATGAGCAGTTCTTC
CDR3: CASTRTSGGYNEQFF

V: TRBV20-1
D: .
J: TRBJ2-7
size: .
DNA: TGCAGTGCTAGGGGGCAGGGGTCCTACGAGCAGTACTTC
CDR3: CSARGQGSYEQYF

V: TRBV3-1
D: TRBD2
J: TRBJ2-3
size: few
DNA: TGTGCCAGCAGCCCACTAGCGGGGGGGCCTAAAGATACGCAGTATTTT
CDR3: CASSPLAGGPKDTQYF

V: TRBV7-2
D: TRBD2
J: TRBJ2-3
size: .
DNA: TGTGCCAGCAGCTTGGGCCAGGGAGGGAGCACAGATACGCAGTATTTT
CDR3: CASSLGQGGSTDTQYF

V: TRBV6-9
D: .
J: TRBJ2-7
size: .
DNA: TGTGCCAGCACCCCGTACGGATACGAGCAGTACTTC
CDR3: CASTPYGYEQYF

V: TRBV20-1
D: TRBD1
J: TRBJ2-5
size: .
DNA: TGCAGTGCTAGTCGTGGCAGGGGGTCAGAGACCCAGTACTTC
CDR3: CSASRGRGSETQYF

V: TRBV2
D: .
J: TRBJ2-5
size: .
DNA: TGTGCCAGCAGTGCGAGACGGGGCCCCTACCAAGAGACCCAGTACTTC
CDR3: CASSARRGPYQETQYF

V: TRBV11-2
D: .
J: TRBJ1-1
size: few
DNA: TGTGCCAGCAGCATCCGGACAGACACTGAAGCTTTCTTT
CDR3: CASSIRTDTEAFF

V: TRBV6-2/TRBV6-3
D: TRBD2
J: TRBJ2-5
size: .
DNA: TGTGCCAGCAGACCCTCACTAGCGGGAGGGCCGGGGGAGACCCAGTACTTC
CDR3: CASRPSLAGGPGETQYF

V: TRBV10-2
D: .
J: TRBJ1-1
size: .
DNA: TGCGCCAGCACCGAGACAGGATACACTGAAGCTTTCTTT
CDR3: CASTETGYTEAFF

V: TRBV5-1
D: TRBD1
J: TRBJ1-4
size: .
DNA: TGCGCCAGCACACTAGGGGGCGGTTCGCAGAAACTGTTTTTT
CDR3: CASTLGGGSQKLFF